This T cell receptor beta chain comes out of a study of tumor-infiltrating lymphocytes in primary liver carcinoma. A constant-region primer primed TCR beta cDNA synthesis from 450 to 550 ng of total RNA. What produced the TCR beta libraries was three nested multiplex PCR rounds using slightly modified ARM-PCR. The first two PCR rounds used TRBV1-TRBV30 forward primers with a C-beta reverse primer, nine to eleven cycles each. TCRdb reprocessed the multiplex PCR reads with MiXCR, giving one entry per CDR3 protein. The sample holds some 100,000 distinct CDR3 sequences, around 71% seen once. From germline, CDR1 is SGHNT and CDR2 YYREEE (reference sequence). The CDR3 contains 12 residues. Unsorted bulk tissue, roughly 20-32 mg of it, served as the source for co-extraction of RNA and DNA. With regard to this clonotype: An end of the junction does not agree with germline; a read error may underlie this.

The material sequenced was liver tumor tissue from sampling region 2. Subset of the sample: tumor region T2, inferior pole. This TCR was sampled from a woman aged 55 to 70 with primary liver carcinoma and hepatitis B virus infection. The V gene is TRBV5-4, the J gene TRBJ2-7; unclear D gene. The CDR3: CASSLEGYERYF. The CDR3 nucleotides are TGTGCCAGCAGCTTGGAGGGCTACGAGCGGTACTTC.